This T cell receptor (beta chain) was sequenced for a study of T and B cells in COVID-19 patients. The wider study: Critical illness requiring mechanical ventilation or extracorporeal membrane oxygenation affected 12 of 20 active-infection patients. In the active-infection cohort, about 90% of the roughly 20 patients had comorbidities linked to unfavorable COVID-19 outcome. Study-level points and caveats: Patients with COVID-19 reportedly showed strongly skewed T cell receptor beta variable and joining gene usage.

BIOMED2 TRB-A/B primer pools were used in multiplex TRB PCR. Each CDR3 protein is one row after TCRdb ran MiXCR on the multiplex PCR reads. The sample carries around 6,500 distinct CDR3 sequences, roughly 28% recorded once. Deletions cut 6 bases from V and 2 bases from J, with 17 bases between. CDR3 length: 14 amino acids. Germline V gene data show CDR1 as DFQATT and CDR2 as SNEGSKA (reference sequence). As regards this clonotype: Antigen: not known.

Each TRB amplification used about 250-550 ng of genomic DNA from blood. The chain has TRBV20-1 and TRBJ2-7, with D uncertain. Source material: blood. The TCR was taken from a human donor with active COVID-19. CDR3 coding DNA: TGCAGTGCAGTGATCAGGCCGCCAACCTACGAGCAGTACTTC. Protein product: CSAVIRPPTYEQYF.